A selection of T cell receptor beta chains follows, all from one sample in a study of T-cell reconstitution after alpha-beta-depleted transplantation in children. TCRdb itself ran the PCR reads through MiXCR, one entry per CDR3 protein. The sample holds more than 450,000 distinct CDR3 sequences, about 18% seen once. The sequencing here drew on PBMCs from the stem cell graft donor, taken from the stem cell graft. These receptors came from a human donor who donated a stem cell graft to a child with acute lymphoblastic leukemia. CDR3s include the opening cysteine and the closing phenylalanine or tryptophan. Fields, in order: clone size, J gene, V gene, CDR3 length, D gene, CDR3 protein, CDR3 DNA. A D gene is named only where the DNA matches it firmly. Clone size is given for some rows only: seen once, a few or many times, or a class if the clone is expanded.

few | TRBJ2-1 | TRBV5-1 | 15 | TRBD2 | CASSLWRLAPDEQFF | TGCGCCAGCAGCTTGTGGAGACTAGCTCCGGATGAGCAGTTCTTC
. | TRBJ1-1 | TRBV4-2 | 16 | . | CASSQSRNGPNTEAFF | TGTGCCAGCAGCCAAAGTAGGAACGGCCCGAACACTGAAGCTTTCTTT
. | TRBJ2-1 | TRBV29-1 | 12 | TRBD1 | CSVPGTGGEQFF | TGCAGCGTCCCCGGGACAGGGGGAGAGCAGTTCTTC
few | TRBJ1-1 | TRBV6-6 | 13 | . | CASSYTGTTEAFF | TGTGCCAGCAGTTACACAGGGACCACTGAAGCTTTCTTT
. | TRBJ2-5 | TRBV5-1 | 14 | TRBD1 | CASSFAGGQETQYF | TGCGCCAGCAGTTTTGCAGGGGGCCAAGAGACCCAGTACTTC
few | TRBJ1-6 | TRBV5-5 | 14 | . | CASSPFGDNSPLHF | TGTGCCAGCAGCCCATTCGGAGATAATTCACCCCTCCACTTT
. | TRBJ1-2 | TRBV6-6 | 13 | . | CASSFTDGNGYTF | TGTGCCAGCAGTTTTACCGACGGAAATGGCTACACCTTC
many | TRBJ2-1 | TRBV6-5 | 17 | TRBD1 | CASSYDSGTGHNNEQFF | TGTGCCAGCAGTTACGATTCCGGGACAGGGCATAACAATGAGCAGTTCTTC
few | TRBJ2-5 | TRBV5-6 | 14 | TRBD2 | CASSSGGKGETQYF | TGTGCCAGCAGCTCCGGGGGGAAGGGGGAGACCCAGTACTTC
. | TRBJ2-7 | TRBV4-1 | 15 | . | CASSHSTGELGEQYF | TGCGCCAGCAGCCATAGTACGGGGGAACTAGGCGAGCAGTACTTC
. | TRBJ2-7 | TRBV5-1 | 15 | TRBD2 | CASSLRGTTTYEQYF | TGCGCCAGCAGCTTGCGGGGGACTACGACTTACGAGCAGTACTTC
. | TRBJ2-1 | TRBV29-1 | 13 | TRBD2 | CSEATSVYNEQFF | TGCAGCGAGGCGACTAGCGTCTACAATGAGCAGTTCTTC
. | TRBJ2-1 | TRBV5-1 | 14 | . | CASSLGVRDTEQFF | TGCGCCAGCAGCTTGGGAGTCAGGGACACTGAGCAGTTCTTC
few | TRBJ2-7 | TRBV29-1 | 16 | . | CSVEDGHHDLSYEQYF | TGCAGCGTTGAGGACGGACACCACGACCTTTCCTACGAGCAGTACTTC
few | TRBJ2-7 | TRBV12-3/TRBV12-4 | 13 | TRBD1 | CASSSTGVEEQYF | TGTGCCAGCAGTTCCACAGGGGTGGAAGAGCAGTACTTC
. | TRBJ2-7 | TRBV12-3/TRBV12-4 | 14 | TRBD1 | CASSFLDRGYEQYF | TGTGCCAGCAGTTTCTTGGACAGGGGCTACGAGCAGTACTTC
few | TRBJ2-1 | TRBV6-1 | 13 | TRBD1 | CASTRTGGYEQFF | TGTGCCAGCACCAGGACAGGGGGCTATGAGCAGTTCTTC
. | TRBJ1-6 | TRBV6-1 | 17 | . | CASSRTFSRTYNSPLHF | TGTGCCAGCAGTCGAACCTTCTCGAGGACCTATAATTCACCCCTCCACTTT
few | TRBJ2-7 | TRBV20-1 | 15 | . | CSARDGRSSSYEQYF | TGCAGTGCTAGAGATGGTCGAAGCAGCTCCTACGAGCAGTACTTC
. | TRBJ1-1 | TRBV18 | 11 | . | CASWSITEAFF | TGTGCCAGCTGGTCTATCACTGAAGCTTTCTTT
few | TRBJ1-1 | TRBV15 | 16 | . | CATSRDWAGYDTEAFF | TGTGCCACCAGCAGAGATTGGGCAGGGTACGACACTGAAGCTTTCTTT
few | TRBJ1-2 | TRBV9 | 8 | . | CASDPYTF | TGTGCCAGCGACCCGTACACCTTC
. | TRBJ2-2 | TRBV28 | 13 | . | CASRRRDTGELFF | TGTGCCAGCAGGAGGAGGGACACCGGGGAGCTGTTTTTT
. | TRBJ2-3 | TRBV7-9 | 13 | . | CASSSPGGDTQYF | TGTGCCAGCAGCTCACCCGGGGGAGATACGCAGTATTTT
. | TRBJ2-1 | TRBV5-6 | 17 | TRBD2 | CASSSGLAGTSYNEQFF | TGTGCCAGCAGCTCTGGACTAGCGGGGACCTCCTACAATGAGCAGTTCTTC
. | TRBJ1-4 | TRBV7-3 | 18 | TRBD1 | CASSSRTRDSSLDEKLFF | TGTGCCAGCAGCTCCCGCACCCGGGACAGTTCCCTCGATGAAAAACTGTTTTTT
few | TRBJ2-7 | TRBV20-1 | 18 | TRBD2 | CSARTGTSGSLFTYEQYF | TGCAGTGCTAGAACCGGGACTAGCGGGAGTCTCTTCACGTACGAGCAGTACTTC
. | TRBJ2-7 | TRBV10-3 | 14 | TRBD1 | CAISLDRGPYEQYF | TGTGCCATCAGCTTGGACAGGGGACCCTACGAGCAGTACTTC
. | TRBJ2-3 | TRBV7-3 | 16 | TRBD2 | CASSSTSGSFTDTQYF | TGTGCCAGCAGCTCCACTAGCGGGAGCTTCACAGATACGCAGTATTTT
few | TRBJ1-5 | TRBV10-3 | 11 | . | CAISEGQPQHF | TGTGCCATCAGTGAAGGTCAGCCCCAGCATTTT
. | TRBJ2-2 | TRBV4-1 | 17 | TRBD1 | CASSQAGQGRNTGELFF | TGCGCCAGCAGCCAAGCCGGACAGGGGCGGAACACCGGGGAGCTGTTTTTT
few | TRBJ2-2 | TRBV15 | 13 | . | CALADTNTGELFF | TGTGCCCTTGCGGATACCAACACCGGGGAGCTGTTTTTT
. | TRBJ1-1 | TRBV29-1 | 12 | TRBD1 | CSVEEQGEEAFF | TGCAGCGTTGAGGAACAGGGGGAGGAAGCTTTCTTT
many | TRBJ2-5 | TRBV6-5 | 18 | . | CASSYLSRFSGVRETQYF | TGTGCCAGCAGTTACTTATCACGTTTCTCGGGAGTAAGGGAGACCCAGTACTTC
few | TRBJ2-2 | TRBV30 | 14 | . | CAWRDTAHTGELFF | TGTGCCTGGAGGGACACAGCCCACACCGGGGAGCTGTTTTTT
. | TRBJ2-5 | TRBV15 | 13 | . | CANPKTEQETQYF | TGTGCCAACCCTAAAACAGAACAAGAGACCCAGTACTTC
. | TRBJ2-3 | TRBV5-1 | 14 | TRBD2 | CARRGLSFPDTQYF | TGCGCCAGAAGGGGACTATCCTTCCCAGATACGCAGTATTTT
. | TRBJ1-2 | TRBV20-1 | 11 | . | CSAGGFGGYTF | TGCAGTGCTGGTGGGTTCGGTGGCTACACCTTC
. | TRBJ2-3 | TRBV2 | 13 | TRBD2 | CASGREKSDTQYF | TGTGCCAGCGGGCGGGAGAAGTCAGATACGCAGTATTTT
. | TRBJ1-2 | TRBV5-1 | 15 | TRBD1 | CASRTPGQGNYGYTF | TGCGCCAGCAGGACTCCGGGACAGGGGAATTATGGCTACACCTTC
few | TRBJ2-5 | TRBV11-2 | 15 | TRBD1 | CASSSLTGAGETQYF | TGTGCCAGCAGCTCTTTGACAGGGGCAGGGGAGACCCAGTACTTC
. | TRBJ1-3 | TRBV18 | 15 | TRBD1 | CASSPDRGSGNTIYF | TGTGCCAGCTCACCGGACAGGGGCTCTGGAAACACCATATATTTT
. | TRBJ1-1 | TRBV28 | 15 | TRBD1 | CASTGGGAEKAEAFF | TGTGCCAGCACTGGAGGGGGCGCGGAAAAAGCTGAAGCTTTCTTT
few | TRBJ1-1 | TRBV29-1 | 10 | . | CSVEDSGYQF | TGCAGCGTTGAAGATTCAGGGTACCAGTTT
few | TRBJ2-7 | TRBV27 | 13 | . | CASSSQSRWEQYF | TGTGCCAGCAGTTCACAATCCCGGTGGGAGCAGTACTTC
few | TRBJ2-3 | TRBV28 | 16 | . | CASSLFRGRGTDTQYF | TGTGCCAGCAGTTTATTCCGCGGTCGAGGCACAGATACGCAGTATTTT
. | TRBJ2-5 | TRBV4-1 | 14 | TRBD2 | CASSQVGTRETQYF | TGCGCCAGCAGCCAAGTCGGGACTAGGGAGACCCAGTACTTC
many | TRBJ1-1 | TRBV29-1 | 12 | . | CSGGPMNTEAFF | TGCAGCGGAGGGCCCATGAACACTGAAGCTTTCTTT
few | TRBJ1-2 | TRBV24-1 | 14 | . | CATSFGRTNYGYTF | TGTGCCACCAGTTTCGGCAGGACCAACTATGGCTACACCTTC
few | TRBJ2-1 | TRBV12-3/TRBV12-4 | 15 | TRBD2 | CASSDPTSGRDEQFF | TGTGCCAGCAGTGACCCGACTAGCGGGAGAGATGAGCAGTTCTTC
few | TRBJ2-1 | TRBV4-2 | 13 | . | CASSQEVRNEQFF | TGTGCCAGCAGCCAAGAGGTTAGAAATGAGCAGTTCTTC
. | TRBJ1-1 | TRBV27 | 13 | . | CASSLLGRTEAFF | TGTGCCAGCAGTTTATTGGGGCGGACTGAAGCTTTCTTT
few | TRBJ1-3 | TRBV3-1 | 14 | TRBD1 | CASSHPDRGDTIYF | TGTGCCAGCAGCCATCCCGACAGGGGCGACACCATATATTTT
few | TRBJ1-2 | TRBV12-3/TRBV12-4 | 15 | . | CASSSLRDGRYGYTF | TGTGCCAGCAGTTCTCTCCGTGACGGCCGCTATGGCTACACCTTC
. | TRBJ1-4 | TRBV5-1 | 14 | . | CASTLTDTNEKLFF | TGCGCCAGCACCCTGACGGACACTAATGAAAAACTGTTTTTT
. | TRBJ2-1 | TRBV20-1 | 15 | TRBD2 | CSARDWTGGWDEQFF | TGCAGTGCTAGGGATTGGACGGGAGGGTGGGATGAGCAGTTCTTC
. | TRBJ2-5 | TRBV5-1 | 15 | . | CASSSRDGARETQYF | TGCGCCAGCAGCTCGAGGGACGGAGCCCGGGAGACCCAGTACTTC
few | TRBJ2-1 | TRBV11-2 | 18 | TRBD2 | CASSSPLATSGRGNEQFF | TGTGCCAGCAGCTCCCCTCTGGCGACTAGCGGGAGAGGGAATGAGCAGTTCTTC
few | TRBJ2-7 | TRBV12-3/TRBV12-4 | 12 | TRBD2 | CASSPGTTEQYF | TGTGCCAGCAGTCCCGGGACTACCGAGCAGTACTTC
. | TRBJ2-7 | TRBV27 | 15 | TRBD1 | CASSQRTGSGYEQYF | TGTGCCAGCAGTCAACGGACAGGGTCCGGCTACGAGCAGTACTTC